One and the same sample provided the 9 T cell receptor beta chains below, sequenced in a study of blood T cells in healthy people across ages. Using a J-beta primer mix together with a sample-barcoded 5' primer, a second PCR was run for roughly 6 to 12 cycles. TCRdb called the 5' RACE reads again in MiXCR, with one record for every CDR3 protein. The data show about 780,000 distinct CDR3 sequences, around 50% seen once. The sequenced sample was blood. The receptor source for this set is a man aged 80 or over in good health.

This clonotype was seen at least ten times. V and J are TRBV6-5 and TRBJ2-7; TRBD2 matches 7 bases. Per germline, CDR1 MNHEY and CDR2 SVGAGI. V lost 10 bases to trimming and J lost 1 base; unmatched junction nucleotides: 7. This CDR3 is built from 13 residues. The chain's CDR3 is CATRQRDSYEQYF. The DNA for the CDR3 is TGTGCCACGAGACAGCGGGATTCCTACGAGCAGTACTTC.

The J gene is TRBJ2-1, the V gene TRBV29-1; TRBD1 might be the D (5 bases). Per germline, CDR1 SQVTM and CDR2 ANQGSEA. This CDR3 has 12 amino acids. The CDR3 nucleotides are TGCACCCGTTCCAGGGCTCCCAATGAGCAGTTCTTC. It encodes CTRSRAPNEQFF.

This sequence joins TRBV5-6 and TRBJ2-3; D unresolved. The germline V gene has CDR1 SGHDT and CDR2 YYEEEE. The CDR3 loop spans 13 amino acids. Trimming shortened V by 3 bases and J by 7 bases, and 12 bases separated the two germline ends. Here the CDR3 reads CASSCFAKYTQYF. Written as DNA, the CDR3 is TGTGCCAGCAGCTGTTTCGCGAAATATACGCAGTATTTT.

The chain couples TRBV7-2 to TRBJ2-1; the D gene is possibly TRBD2 (6 bases). This CDR3 has 14 residues. Germline V gives CDR1 SGHTA, CDR2 FQGNSA. Trimming pared 5 bases from V and 3 bases from J, leaving 11 bases between. The CDR3 sequence: CASSPGRDYNEQFF. Written as DNA, the CDR3 is TGTGCCAGCAGCCCCGGGCGGGACTACAATGAGCAGTTCTTC.

This CDR3 reads CSAPAMGGVTDTQYF. CDR3 bases: TGCAGTGCTCCCGCGATGGGGGGGGTTACAGATACGCAGTATTTT. The rearrangement uses TRBV20-1 and TRBJ2-3, with TRBD2 matching over 7 bases. V shed 5 bases and J 3 bases; nucleotides not matched to a gene: 11. CDR1 DFQATT and CDR2 SNEGSKA come from the germline V gene (reference sequence). The CDR3 extends over 15 amino acids.

This clonotype was detected a few times. This may come from a read error, since a much larger clone is one base off. The chain uses TRBV29-1 and TRBJ2-1; 7 positions agree with TRBD1. The CDR3 spans 12 residues. Germline V gene sequence: CDR1 SQVTM, CDR2 ANQGSEA. Losses at the gene ends were 6 bases for V and 10 bases for J; bases not matched to a gene: 9. CDR3 sequence (DNA): TGCAGCGTACAGGGGAGCTCCTACGAGCAGTTCTTC. This translates into CSVQGSSYEQFF.

The chain uses TRBV5-6 and TRBJ1-1; a weak D match, TRBD1 (6 bases). CDR1 and CDR2 from the germline V gene are SGHDT and YYEEEE. The V end lost 3 bases, the J end lost 3 bases, and 12 bases lay between the germline ends. There are 14 residues in the CDR3. CDR3 in amino acids: CASSSRDRYTEAFF. CDR3 DNA sequence: TGTGCCAGCAGCTCACGCGACAGGTACACTGAAGCTTTCTTT.

The V call is TRBV5-1, the J call TRBJ1-2; no clear D. The CDR3 totals 14 residues. The germline V gene encodes CDR1 SGHRS and CDR2 YFSETQ. The V gene lost 5 bases and the J gene lost 2 bases, with 13 bases spanning the gap. DNA for the CDR3: TGCGCCAGCAGTCAGGCGGACGGGAACTATGGCTACACCTTC. It specifies CASSQADGNYGYTF.

The V and J genes are TRBV12-3 or TRBV12-4 and TRBJ2-7; TRBD1 might be the D (5 bases). The CDR3 sequence is 14 residues long. Deletions cut 4 bases from V and 7 bases from J, with 17 bases between. This CDR3 reads CASSSAAGPREQYF. CDR3 sequence (DNA): TGTGCCAGCAGTTCAGCTGCAGGGCCTAGGGAGCAGTACTTC.